The 27 T cell receptor beta chains below were found in one sample sequenced in a study of OX40 agonist ivuxolimab in advanced cancers. Only in-frame clones appear in the TCRdb table, and some are missing; sequencing was by immunoSEQ multiplex PCR. The top ten hold over 2.5% of the sample, which has fewer than 70,000 clones, around 84% seen once. The sequencing used CD4+ or CD8+ T cells sorted from blood, collected in a trial of the OX40 agonist ivuxolimab. These TCRs come from an adult with an advanced solid tumor such as melanoma, head and neck, liver or kidney cancer.

The V and J genes are TRBV25-1 and TRBJ1-1; the D is unclear. Germline CDR1 and CDR2: MGHDK and SYGVNS. The CDR3 sequence is 15 residues long. Trimming cost V 0 bases and J 6 bases, with 14 bases left between them. CDR3 in DNA: TGTGCCAGCAGTGAATACGGGGTTGTATCTCCTGAAGCTTTCTTT. It encodes CASSEYGVVSPEAFF. The whole variable domain, remainder taken from reference TRBV25-1 and TRBJ1-1, is EADIYQTPRYLVIGTGKKITLECSQTMGHDKMYWYQQDPGMELHLIHYSYGVNSTEKGDLSSESTVSRIRTEHFPLTLESARPSHTSQYLCASSEYGVVSPEAFFGQGTRLTVV.

The CDR3, as DNA: TGTGCCAGCAGCGGGGGCGGGACTCTAAAAGGGGAGACCCAGTACTTC. This sequence encodes CASSGGGTLKGETQYF. This rearrangement joins TRBV5-5 to TRBJ2-5; D possibly uses TRBD1 or TRBD2 (6 bases each). With 4 bases removed from V and 5 bases from J, the gap between germline ends came to 21 bases. Germline CDR1 reads SGHKS; CDR2 reads YYEKEE (reference sequence). The CDR3 is made up of 16 amino acids.

V usage is TRBV28 and J usage is TRBJ2-2, with 12 bases matching TRBD2. This CDR3 is 18 amino acids long. The trim removed 3 bases at V and 3 bases at J, leaving 8 bases unmatched. The germline CDR1 and CDR2 sequences are MDHEN and SYDVKM. The CDR3 DNA reads TGTGCCAGCAGTTTTCCTAGCGGGAGGGGGGCGGACACCGGGGAGCTGTTTTTT. It encodes CASSFPSGRGADTGELFF.

This clone was picked up a small number of times. This chain connects TRBV19 to TRBJ1-1; TRBD1 aligns across 8 bases. Trimming cost V 6 bases and J 4 bases; bases outside gene matches: 4. The CDR3 length is 13 residues. CDR1 LNHDA and CDR2 SQIVND come from the germline V gene (reference sequence). The CDR3 loop reads CASRPDRGTEAFF. CDR3 nucleotides: TGTGCCAGTAGACCCGACAGGGGCACTGAAGCTTTCTTT.

This rearrangement joins TRBV5-4 to TRBJ2-5; TRBD1 matches 9 bases. The germline gives CDR1 SGHNT, CDR2 YYREEE (reference sequence). V trimming: 0 bases; J trimming: 4 bases; junction bases outside the gene matches: 1. The CDR3 length is 14 residues. The CDR3 sequence: CASSLGQGGETQYF. As DNA, the CDR3 is TGTGCCAGCAGCTTGGGACAGGGGGGAGAGACCCAGTACTTC.

The V gene is TRBV28, the J gene TRBJ2-5; 7 bases line up with TRBD1. The CDR3 consists of 14 residues. The trim removed 3 bases at V and 3 bases at J, leaving 4 bases unmatched. Germline CDR1 reads MDHEN; CDR2 reads SYDVKM. In DNA, the CDR3 is TGTGCCAGCAGTTTCGGCGGACAGGAAGAGACCCAGTACTTC. It codes for CASSFGGQEETQYF.

This sequence joins TRBV2 and TRBJ2-7; D possibly corresponds to TRBD1 (6 bases). Trimming left V 4 bases short and J 0 bases short, with 10 bases between. Germline loops: CDR1 SNHLY, CDR2 FYNNEI. The length of the CDR3 is 14 residues. The CDR3 loop is CASSGDRYSYEQYF. DNA of the CDR3: TGTGCCAGCAGTGGTGACAGGTACTCCTACGAGCAGTACTTC.

This chain uses TRBV5-6 with TRBJ2-1; 10 bases align to TRBD1. Unmatched junction bases numbered 6, after V lost 3 bases and J lost 3 bases. Germline CDR1 is SGHDT and CDR2 is YYEEEE. This CDR3 has 16 residues. The CDR3 nucleotides read TGTGCCAGCAGCTCCACGGGGACAGGGGTCTACAATGAGCAGTTCTTC. Residues: CASSSTGTGVYNEQFF.

The chain combines TRBV29-1 with TRBJ2-7; 8 bases agree with TRBD1. Looked up from germline, CDR1 is SQVTM and CDR2 is ANQGSEA. Trimming took 2 bases from V and 7 from J; bases not matched to a gene: 7. The CDR3 contains 13 residues. In DNA form, the CDR3 reads TGCAGCGTTGAATCGGACAGGGACAGGGAGCAGTACTTC. Its translation: CSVESDRDREQYF.

The sample holds one count of this clone. The chain carries TRBV5-8 and TRBJ1-2; no definite D call. V was pared by 9 bases and J by 8 bases, with 26 bases between. Germline V gene sequence: CDR1 SGHTS, CDR2 YDEGEE. CDR3 length: 15 amino acids. CDR3: CANPMDGFLLGGYTF. For the CDR3, the DNA is TGTGCCAACCCAATGGACGGCTTCCTACTCGGGGGCTACACCTTC.

The V and J genes are TRBV2 and TRBJ2-1; D is unresolved. The CDR3 has 12 amino acids. Germline V gene data show CDR1 as SNHLY and CDR2 as FYNNEI. V was shortened by 1 base and J by 11 bases, with 9 bases between the two germline ends. The CDR3 nucleotides read TGTGCCAGCAGTGAAGTAGCTGGGAAGCAGTTCTTC. Translated: CASSEVAGKQFF.

The chain has TRBV2 and TRBJ1-6; no reliable D call. V was cut by 6 bases and J by 13 bases, with 13 bases left in between. This CDR3 region has 12 residues. The V gene's germline CDR1 is SNHLY and CDR2 FYNNEI. Here the CDR3 reads CASRKEDAPLHF. CDR3 in DNA: TGTGCCAGCAGAAAAGAGGATGCTCCCCTCCACTTT.

CDR3 sequence: CASRGQGTGELFF. The DNA of the CDR3 is TGTGCCAGCAGAGGACAGGGGACCGGGGAGCTGTTTTTT. This chain connects TRBV25-1 to TRBJ2-2, with 9 bases identical to TRBD1. The CDR3 covers 13 residues. V lost 6 bases to trimming and J lost 5 bases; unmatched junction nucleotides: 1. Germline V gives CDR1 MGHDK, CDR2 SYGVNS.

The chain carries TRBV11-2 and TRBJ1-1; D is unresolved. The V end lost 1 base, the J end lost 1 base, and 7 bases lay between the germline ends. Germline lookup yields CDR1 SGHAT and CDR2 FQNNGV. The CDR3 has 14 residues. CDR3 DNA: TGTGCCAGCAGCTTAGGATGGGGGAACACTGAAGCTTTCTTT. This encodes CASSLGWGNTEAFF.

The chain uses TRBV18 and TRBJ1-1; 9 nucleotides line up with TRBD1. The V segment lost 1 base and the J segment 4 bases; nucleotides outside the gene matches: 4. Germline-derived CDR1 and CDR2 are KGHSH and LQKENI. The CDR3 has 15 amino acids. CDR3 loop: CASSPQGQGGTEAFF. CDR3 in DNA: TGTGCCAGCTCACCACAGGGACAGGGTGGCACTGAAGCTTTCTTT. Drawing the rest from reference TRBV18 and TRBJ1-1, the complete variable domain is NAGVMQNPRHLVRRRGQEARLRCSPMKGHSHVYWYRQLPEEGLKFMVYLQKENIIDESGMPKERFSAEFPKEGPSILRIQQVVRGDSAAYFCASSPQGQGGTEAFFGQGTRLTVV.

The chain employs TRBV2 and TRBJ1-1, with 10 bases lining up with TRBD1. Germline V gene sequence: CDR1 SNHLY, CDR2 FYNNEI. The CDR3 runs to 15 residues. V shed 7 bases, J shed 2 bases, and the junction held 7 bases outside the gene matches. For the CDR3, the DNA is TGTGCCAGCAATCGACAGGGGGCTTTTAACACTGAAGCTTTCTTT. It yields the protein CASNRQGAFNTEAFF.

The chain is built from TRBV28 and TRBJ2-1; 15 bases map to TRBD2. The CDR3 runs 18 residues. V lost 3 bases to trimming and J lost 3 bases; unmatched junction nucleotides: 6. Germline V CDR1 and CDR2: MDHEN, SYDVKM. The CDR3 DNA reads as TGTGCCAGCAGTTTGCCCGGGACTAGCGGGGGGTACTACAATGAGCAGTTCTTC. Translation: CASSLPGTSGGYYNEQFF.

This clone occurred a few times. V gene TRBV10-2 combines with J gene TRBJ2-3, with 11 bases matching TRBD2. The germline V gene encodes CDR1 WSHSY and CDR2 SAAADI. The CDR3 consists of 18 residues. The J segment lost 3 bases and the V segment lost 0 bases, leaving 8 bases of the junction unmatched. The CDR3 DNA reads as TGCGCCAGCAGTGAGTCGGATAGCGGGAGGGCGGGAACAGATACGCAGTATTTT. Its protein is CASSESDSGRAGTDTQYF.

The chain joins TRBV18 to TRBJ1-2, with 8 bases matching TRBD1. The CDR3 loop spans 16 amino acids. Trimming cost V 2 bases and J 4 bases; bases outside gene matches: 9. Germline CDR1 KGHSH, CDR2 LQKENI. Here the CDR3 reads CASSPEIDRGSYGYTF. DNA of the CDR3: TGTGCCAGCTCACCAGAGATCGACAGGGGAAGCTATGGCTACACCTTC.

CDR3 residues: CASNSGTVTDTQYF. Here the CDR3 DNA reads TGTGCCAGTAACTCCGGGACGGTCACAGATACGCAGTATTTT. The chain carries TRBV19 and TRBJ2-3, with D tentatively TRBD1 or TRBD2 (5 bases each). Germline V lookup: CDR1 LNHDA, CDR2 SQIVND (reference sequence). Between the trimmed V and J ends, which lost 7 bases and 2 bases, there was a span of 13 bases. This CDR3 has 14 residues.

The chain uses TRBV10-1 and TRBJ1-2; no firm D call. Germline V gene data show CDR1 as WNHNN and CDR2 as SYGVQD (reference sequence). Trimming shortened V by 3 bases and J by 2 bases, and 4 bases separated the two germline ends. This CDR3 comprises 12 residues. The CDR3 DNA reads TGCGCCAGCAGTGACAAAAACTATGGCTACACCTTC. Translation gives CASSDKNYGYTF.

J is TRBJ1-5 and V is TRBV5-1; D may be TRBD1 (5 bases). CDR1 is SGHRS, CDR2 YFSETQ, per germline. This CDR3 region has 13 residues. V lost 0 bases and J 8 bases, leaving 9 bases between the germline ends. CDR3 protein: CASSLVLGEPQHF. Here the CDR3 DNA reads TGCGCCAGCAGCTTGGTGTTAGGGGAGCCCCAGCATTTT.

The chain recombines TRBV6-5 with TRBJ1-3; D is possibly TRBD1 (6 bases). Germline assignment: CDR1 MNHEY and CDR2 SVGAGI. Trimming cost V 4 bases and J 3 bases, with 16 bases left between them. The CDR3 sequence is 16 residues long. The CDR3 DNA reads TGTGCCAGCAGTTGGATGTGGAGGACAGTTGGAAACACCATATATTTT. This encodes CASSWMWRTVGNTIYF.

The chain employs TRBV9 and TRBJ2-1; D may be TRBD1 or TRBD2 (5 bases each). This CDR3 is 16 amino acids long. Germline values: CDR1 SGDLS, CDR2 YYNGEE. Trimming removed 4 bases from V and 3 bases from J, with 17 bases in between. CDR3 amino acids: CASSPSGRGDYNEQFF. DNA for the CDR3: TGTGCCAGCAGCCCGTCGGGACGAGGGGACTACAATGAGCAGTTCTTC.

This chain uses TRBV2 with TRBJ2-1, with 9 nucleotides matching TRBD2. J lost 4 bases, V lost 7 bases, and 14 bases had no gene match. The CDR3 has 17 residues. Germline values: CDR1 SNHLY, CDR2 FYNNEI. CDR3 bases: TGTGCCAGCAACACCCCGGGCGCGGGAGGGCCATACAATGAGCAGTTCTTC. Translation gives CASNTPGAGGPYNEQFF.

This clone has just a few counts. This chain uses TRBV27 with TRBJ1-3, with D tentatively TRBD1 (5 bases). V shed 8 bases and J shed 7 bases, with 24 bases lying between them. The CDR3 is 16 residues long. Germline lookup yields CDR1 MNHEY and CDR2 SMNVEV (reference sequence). CDR3 region: CASEEWGTLEGNTIYF. The CDR3, as DNA: TGTGCCAGCGAGGAATGGGGCACCTTGGAAGGTAACACCATATATTTT.

The V and J genes are TRBV30 and TRBJ2-7, with D perhaps TRBD1 (5 bases). The V gene's germline CDR1 is GTSNPN and CDR2 SVGIG (reference sequence). Trimming pared 2 bases from V and 3 bases from J, leaving 17 bases between. The CDR3 extends over 15 amino acids. The chain's CDR3 is CAWSRWGARYYEQYF. The CDR3 nucleotides read TGTGCCTGGAGTAGGTGGGGCGCTAGGTACTACGAGCAGTACTTC.